Below, 27 T cell receptor beta chains from the same sample are listed, as sequenced in a study of T cell responses to AZD1222 COVID-19 vaccine. Profiling relied on immunoSEQ multiplex PCR, and the TCRdb table lists in-frame clones only, not all of them. The profile shows around 100,000 clones, more than 70% of them singletons. This sample comprised peripheral blood, obtained on day 0 of MenACWY control vaccination. The receptors shown here come from an adult in good health.

The V call is TRBV7-9, the J call TRBJ2-4, with 11 bases lining up with TRBD2. The germline V gene encodes CDR1 SEHNR and CDR2 FQNEAQ (reference sequence). The CDR3 extends over 17 amino acids. With V trimmed by 1 base and J by 8 bases, 10 bases remained unmatched. CDR3 DNA: TGTGCCAGCAGCTTAGATAGCGGGAGGGCCGGTGGGGACATTCAGTACTTC. Translation: CASSLDSGRAGGDIQYF.

The J gene is TRBJ1-1, the V gene TRBV19; D call uncertain. Germline-derived CDR1 and CDR2 are LNHDA and SQIVND (reference sequence). The CDR3 is 13 residues long. V lost 4 bases and J lost 3, with 9 bases in between. The chain's CDR3 is CASSTFRDTEAFF. In DNA form, the CDR3 reads TGTGCCAGTAGTACGTTCCGGGACACTGAAGCTTTCTTT.

V gene TRBV7-9 combines with J gene TRBJ1-1, with unresolved D. The CDR3 spans 14 residues. Germline loops: CDR1 SEHNR, CDR2 FQNEAQ (reference sequence). V lost 0 bases and J 6 bases, leaving 11 bases between the germline ends. The CDR3 sequence is CASSLAKAVPEAFF. The CDR3 nucleotides read TGTGCCAGCAGCTTAGCAAAGGCGGTCCCTGAAGCTTTCTTT.

The chain is built from TRBV19 and TRBJ1-5; D gene ambiguous. CDR1 is LNHDA and CDR2 is SQIVND in the germline V gene (reference sequence). This CDR3 has 15 residues. V shed 3 bases and J shed 0 bases, with 9 bases lying between them. Here the CDR3 DNA reads TGTGCCAGTAGTATTGGGGAGCATAGCAATCAGCCCCAGCATTTT. Encoded protein: CASSIGEHSNQPQHF.

The chain joins TRBV19 to TRBJ2-2, with 11 nucleotides matching TRBD2. V trimming: 2 bases; J trimming: 5 bases; junction bases outside the gene matches: 1. CDR1 LNHDA and CDR2 SQIVND come from the germline V gene (reference sequence). This CDR3 is 15 amino acids long. As DNA, the CDR3 is TGTGCCAGTAGTATACTAGCGGGAGGAACCGGGGAGCTGTTTTTT. Translated: CASSILAGGTGELFF.

The chain recombines TRBV12-3 or TRBV12-4 with TRBJ1-1; unclear D gene. Trimming left V 6 bases short and J 8 bases short, with 13 bases between. This CDR3 has 12 amino acids. CDR3: CASSPGYREAFF. Written as DNA, the CDR3 is TGTGCCAGCAGCCCAGGTTACAGAGAAGCTTTCTTT.

V and J are TRBV2 and TRBJ2-1, with D unresolved. V gave up 8 bases and J gave up 9 bases, with 14 bases separating them. Germline V CDR1 and CDR2: SNHLY, FYNNEI. The CDR3 has 12 amino acids. The CDR3 region is CASGWLPSEQFF. The CDR3, as DNA: TGTGCCAGCGGGTGGCTCCCGAGTGAGCAGTTCTTC. The entire variable domain, with the rest obtained from reference TRBV2 and TRBJ2-1, is as follows: EPEVTQTPSHQVTQMGQEVILRCVPISNHLYFYWYRQILGQKVEFLVSFYNNEISEKSEIFDDQFSVERPDGSNFTLKIRSTKLEDSAMYFCASGWLPSEQFFGPGTRLTVL.

DNA of the CDR3: TGTGCCAGCAGTCCCGGGACAGACCAAGAGACCCAGTACTTC. Translating gives CASSPGTDQETQYF. This sequence joins TRBV6-5 and TRBJ2-5; 7 nucleotides agree with TRBD1. Per germline, CDR1 MNHEY and CDR2 SVGAGI. The CDR3 extends over 14 amino acids. With 5 bases clipped from V and 0 bases from J, the junction kept 3 bases outside the gene matches.

The chain has TRBV7-2 and TRBJ2-3; D could derive from TRBD1 or TRBD2 (5 bases each). Between the trimmed V and J ends, which lost 5 bases and 2 bases, there was a span of 11 bases. This CDR3 is built from 14 residues. The V gene's germline CDR1 is SGHTA and CDR2 FQGNSA. The CDR3 loop is CASSPFGTTDTQYF. Written as DNA, the CDR3 is TGTGCCAGCAGCCCGTTCGGGACCACAGATACGCAGTATTTT.

J is TRBJ1-5 and V is TRBV19; TRBD1 aligns across 9 bases. Trimming cost V 7 bases and J 6 bases; bases outside gene matches: 22. Germline-derived CDR1 and CDR2 are LNHDA and SQIVND (reference sequence). This CDR3 has 19 amino acids. The CDR3: CASTEGPGQGLGYGQPQHF. The CDR3 DNA reads TGTGCCAGTACAGAAGGACCGGGACAGGGTTTAGGTTATGGTCAGCCCCAGCATTTT.

V is TRBV5-4 and J is TRBJ2-7, with TRBD1 as a possible D gene (5 bases). The V and J ends lost 4 bases and 7 bases respectively, with 15 bases between them. There are 13 residues in the CDR3. In germline, CDR1 is SGHNT, CDR2 YYREEE (reference sequence). CDR3 region: CASSLGQLGEQYF. In DNA form, the CDR3 reads TGTGCCAGCAGCCTGGGGCAGTTGGGGGAGCAGTACTTC. The full variable domain, completed using reference TRBV5-4 and TRBJ2-7, is ETGVTQSPTHLIKTRGQQVTLRCSSQSGHNTVSWYQQALGQGPQFIFQYYREEENGRGNFPPRFSGLQFPNYSSELNVNALELDDSALYLCASSLGQLGEQYFGPGTRLTVT.

This chain joins TRBV5-4 and TRBJ1-6, with TRBD1 matching over 8 bases. The ends lost 4 bases at V and 9 bases at J; junction bases unmatched: 6. In germline, CDR1 is SGHNT, CDR2 YYREEE (reference sequence). The CDR3 length is 14 residues. The CDR3 DNA follows: TGTGCCAGCAGCCGACAGGGGAGGACTTCACCCCTCCACTTT. This codes for CASSRQGRTSPLHF.

The V call is TRBV9, the J call TRBJ2-3, with D hard to call. This CDR3 has 15 amino acids. In germline, CDR1 is SGDLS, CDR2 YYNGEE. V shed 0 bases and J shed 2 bases, with 10 bases lying between them. CDR3 in amino acids: CASSVGILNTDTQYF. Here the CDR3 DNA reads TGTGCCAGCAGCGTAGGTATCTTAAACACAGATACGCAGTATTTT.

This chain joins TRBV15 and TRBJ1-4; D not certain. Germline V gene lookup returns CDR1 LNHNV and CDR2 YYDKDF (reference sequence). V was trimmed by 7 bases and J by 4 bases, leaving 10 bases between them. CDR3 length: 13 amino acids. The CDR3 here is CATTLIYNEKLFF. DNA for the CDR3: TGTGCCACCACCCTGATATATAATGAAAAACTGTTTTTT.

This chain joins TRBV6-5 and TRBJ2-1; 8 bases are shared with TRBD2. Germline V gives CDR1 MNHEY, CDR2 SVGAGI. The CDR3 spans 16 residues. The V gene end was trimmed by 0 bases and the J gene end by 8 bases; junction bases not matched to a gene: 9. The CDR3 loop reads CASSYSTGGALHEQFF. Written as DNA, the CDR3 is TGTGCCAGCAGTTACTCGACCGGGGGGGCTTTGCATGAGCAGTTCTTC.

The chain uses TRBV5-6 and TRBJ1-6; no reliable D call. The V gene's germline CDR1 is SGHDT and CDR2 YYEEEE. Trimming cost V 5 bases and J 8 bases, with 14 bases left between them. The CDR3 is 14 residues long. CDR3 protein: CASRVAVGDSPLHF. In DNA, the CDR3 is TGTGCCAGCAGGGTGGCGGTTGGGGATTCACCCCTCCACTTT.

V gene TRBV4-1 combines with J gene TRBJ1-5; the D is unclear. The CDR3 contains 13 residues. The V end lost 5 bases, the J end lost 5 bases, and 10 bases lay between the germline ends. The V gene's germline CDR1 is MGHRA and CDR2 YSYEKL. CDR3 sequence: CASSFKIDQPQHF. CDR3 in DNA: TGCGCCAGCAGCTTTAAAATCGATCAGCCCCAGCATTTT.

This chain connects TRBV11-2 to TRBJ2-1; tentatively, D is TRBD1 (5 bases). In germline, CDR1 is SGHAT, CDR2 FQNNGV. V was clipped by 1 base and J by 14 bases, with 18 bases between them. The CDR3 loop spans 14 amino acids. CDR3 in DNA: TGTGCCAGCAGCTTAGTCCGCCAGTCAGGGTCAAAGTTCTTC. Translation: CASSLVRQSGSKFF.

The CDR3 sequence: CASSVASLGEQFF. CDR3 sequence (DNA): TGTGCCAGCAGCGTAGCTTCCTTGGGTGAGCAGTTCTTC. The chain couples TRBV9 to TRBJ2-1; D is unresolved. Deletions cut 0 bases from V and 9 bases from J, with 10 bases between. CDR1 and CDR2 (germline): SGDLS, YYNGEE. The CDR3 length is 13 residues.

V is TRBV28 and J is TRBJ2-3; TRBD1 agrees at 7 bases. The CDR3 is 17 amino acids. The trim removed 3 bases at V and 0 bases at J, leaving 9 bases unmatched. Germline-derived CDR1 and CDR2 are MDHEN and SYDVKM. The CDR3 DNA follows: TGTGCCAGCAGTTTCCCCGGACAGGCCTCTAGCACAGATACGCAGTATTTT. Translating gives CASSFPGQASSTDTQYF.

The CDR3 loop reads CASSQGSQTNSPLHF. CDR3 bases: TGCGCCAGCAGCCAAGGTTCACAGACTAATTCACCCCTCCACTTT. The rearrangement joins TRBV4-1 to TRBJ1-6; D unresolved. The CDR3 totals 15 residues. Germline CDR1 is MGHRA and CDR2 is YSYEKL. Between the trimmed V and J ends, which lost 1 base and 6 bases, there was a span of 10 bases.

The J gene is TRBJ1-2, the V gene TRBV5-4; D call uncertain. Trimming pared 7 bases from V and 5 bases from J, leaving 21 bases between. The CDR3 is 15 amino acids. CDR1 is SGHNT and CDR2 is YYREEE in the germline V gene (reference sequence). CDR3 loop: CASGRFGGPGYGYTF. CDR3 DNA sequence: TGTGCCAGCGGACGGTTTGGTGGCCCCGGGTATGGCTACACCTTC.

The chain is built from TRBV5-6 and TRBJ1-1; D might be TRBD1 (6 bases). The CDR3 runs to 12 residues. V lost 5 bases and J 4 bases, leaving 9 bases between the germline ends. CDR1 is SGHDT, CDR2 YYEEEE, per germline. CDR3 region: CASSRGSTEAFF. Here the CDR3 DNA reads TGTGCCAGCAGTAGGGGGTCCACTGAAGCTTTCTTT.

This clone was recorded once. The rearrangement links TRBV25-1 to TRBJ1-2; 9 nucleotides match TRBD1. The J segment lost 3 bases and the V segment lost 4 bases, leaving 9 bases of the junction unmatched. This CDR3 comprises 16 residues. CDR1 and CDR2 from the germline V gene are MGHDK and SYGVNS. For the CDR3, the DNA is TGTGCCAGCAGTGCCATTCCGGGACAGGGCCACTATGGCTACACCTTC. This translates into CASSAIPGQGHYGYTF.

This chain uses TRBV4-1 with TRBJ2-7, with D perhaps being TRBD1 or TRBD2 (5 bases each). This CDR3 is 16 amino acids long. Trimming pared 0 bases from V and 0 bases from J, leaving 12 bases between. Looked up from germline, CDR1 is MGHRA and CDR2 is YSYEKL. In DNA, the CDR3 is TGCGCCAGCAGCCAAGATACGTGGGGGACCTCCTACGAGCAGTACTTC. This translates into CASSQDTWGTSYEQYF.

The gene calls are TRBV18 and TRBJ1-1, with TRBD1 identical over 7 bases. This CDR3 contains 14 residues. V shed 6 bases, J shed 4 bases, and the junction held 8 bases outside the gene matches. Germline V CDR1 and CDR2: KGHSH, LQKENI. CDR3 DNA: TGTGCCAGCTCGGAACAGGGGTCGGCCACTGAAGCTTTCTTT. This codes for CASSEQGSATEAFF.

The genes are TRBV11-2 and TRBJ2-7, with no clear D. In germline, CDR1 is SGHAT, CDR2 FQNNGV. The V and J ends lost 0 bases and 5 bases respectively, with 26 bases between them. There are 19 residues in the CDR3. The CDR3 reads CASSLDFSTSTGPFHEQYF. The CDR3 bases are TGTGCCAGCAGCTTAGACTTTTCTACTTCGACCGGTCCGTTCCACGAGCAGTACTTC.